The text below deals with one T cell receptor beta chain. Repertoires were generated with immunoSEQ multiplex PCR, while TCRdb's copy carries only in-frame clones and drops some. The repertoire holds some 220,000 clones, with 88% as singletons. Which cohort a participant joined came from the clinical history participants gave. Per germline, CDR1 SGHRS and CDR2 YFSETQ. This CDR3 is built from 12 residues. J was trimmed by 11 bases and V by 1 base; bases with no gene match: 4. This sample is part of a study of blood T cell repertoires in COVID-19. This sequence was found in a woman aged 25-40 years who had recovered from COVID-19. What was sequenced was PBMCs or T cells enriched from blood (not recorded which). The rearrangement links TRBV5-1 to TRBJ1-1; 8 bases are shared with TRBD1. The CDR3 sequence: CASSLPDREAFF. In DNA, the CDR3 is TGCGCCAGCAGCTTGCCGGACAGGGAGGCTTTCTTT.